Below are 4 T cell receptor beta chains sequenced from a single sample in a study of identical twins. One entry per CDR3 protein, called by TCRdb with MiXCR from the 5' RACE reads. The repertoire holds 500,000 to 600,000 distinct CDR3 sequences, roughly 21% seen once, with about 0.93% in the top ten. The same specimen was also included in a second study, on T cells expressing NK-cell markers.

The specimen was CD4+ T cells sorted from blood. These receptors came from a woman aged 18-30 years in good health.

This CDR3 reads CASSYSPGGNTDTQYF. Written as DNA, the CDR3 is TGTGCCAGCAGTTACTCCCCCGGCGGAAACACAGATACGCAGTATTTT. The chain joins TRBV6-5 to TRBJ2-3; D is unresolved. The germline gives CDR1 MNHEY, CDR2 SVGAGI. The CDR3 consists of 16 residues. Trimming took 0 bases from V and 2 from J, leaving 12 bases between them.

The chain combines TRBV7-6 with TRBJ2-6, with D unclear. The CDR3 is 16 amino acids. The germline V and J ends were trimmed by 5 bases and 0 bases, with 11 bases remaining between them. Germline V gene data show CDR1 as SGHVS and CDR2 as FNYEAQ. Here the CDR3 reads CASSRRPNSGANVLTF. CDR3 coding DNA: TGTGCCAGCAGCCGTCGACCGAACTCTGGGGCCAACGTCCTGACTTTC.

The chain uses TRBV9 and TRBJ2-5; no firm D call. V was pared by 1 base and J by 5 bases, with 9 bases between. The germline gives CDR1 SGDLS, CDR2 YYNGEE. The CDR3 extends over 13 amino acids. CDR3 region: CASSVRMSETQYF. CDR3 bases: TGTGCCAGCAGCGTACGTATGAGCGAGACCCAGTACTTC. Based on the CDR3 plus reference TRBV9 and TRBJ2-5, the full variable domain is DSGVTQTPKHLITATGQRVTLRCSPRSGDLSVYWYQQSLDQGLQFLIQYYNGEERAKGNILERFSAQQFPDLHSELNLSSLELGDSALYFCASSVRMSETQYFGPGTRLLVL.

V and J are TRBV4-2 and TRBJ2-1; 8 bases are shared with TRBD1. CDR1 is LGHNA, CDR2 YNFKEQ, per germline. CDR3 length: 16 amino acids. V was clipped by 3 bases and J by 3 bases; unmatched bases: 7. The CDR3 loop is CASSHLTGAVYNEQFF. Written as DNA, the CDR3 is TGTGCCAGCAGCCACCTGACAGGGGCAGTCTACAATGAGCAGTTCTTC.